The entry that follows covers one T cell receptor (beta chain) sequence. The data were taken from a study of identical twins. The germline CDR1 and CDR2 sequences are MGHDK and SYGVNS. V shed 6 bases and J shed 3 bases, with 12 bases lying between them. The CDR3 covers 13 residues. TCRdb re-derived calls from the 5' RACE reads in MiXCR, one entry per CDR3 protein. Here the sample spans 1.5 million to 2 million distinct CDR3 sequences, under 35% being singletons. This receptor was identified in a newborn girl in good health. Sequences were obtained from cord blood. The chain joins TRBV25-1 to TRBJ2-7; no clear D gene. The CDR3 region has the DNA TGTGCCAGCAGGGCCCTCAGGAGCTACGAGCAGTACTTC. Residues: CASRALRSYEQYF.